A selection of T cell receptor beta chains follows, all from one sample in a study of cytomegalovirus exposure and HLA in healthy donors. This table comes from immunoSEQ multiplex PCR, and its TCRdb copy is limited to in-frame clones, with some not included. The table has 160,000 or so clones, 80% to 90% seen once. Source material: PBMCs. Receptors originate from a young woman in good health and CMV-seropositive. CDR3s include the opening cysteine and the closing phenylalanine or tryptophan. Each record gives: J gene, D gene, V gene, clone size, CDR3 protein, CDR3 DNA. D genes are given only for firm matches. Rows give clone size only sometimes, using once, few, many, or a class for an expanded clone.

TRBJ1-2 | - | TRBV7-8 | - | CASSLVGGYGYTF | TGTGCCAGCAGCTTAGTAGGGGGCTATGGCTACACCTTC
TRBJ2-4 | - | TRBV11-2 | - | CASSEAGNIQYF | TGTGCCAGCAGCGAAGCGGGAAACATTCAGTACTTC
TRBJ1-3 | - | TRBV11-3 | - | CASSWPAGQGTIYF | TGTGCCAGCAGTTGGCCCGCCGGGCAGGGGACCATATATTTT
TRBJ1-4 | - | TRBV2 | - | CASSEIGTGRNEKLFF | TGTGCCAGCAGTGAAATTGGTACAGGCCGTAATGAAAAACTGTTTTTT
TRBJ2-3 | TRBD2 | TRBV19 | - | CATIAGGRTDTQYF | TGTGCCACCATAGCGGGGGGTCGCACAGATACGCAGTATTTT
TRBJ2-2 | TRBD2 | TRBV18 | - | CASSPSERGPNTGELFF | TGTGCCAGCTCACCAAGCGAGCGGGGGCCGAACACCGGGGAGCTGTTTTTT
TRBJ1-2 | - | TRBV29-1 | few | CSVGWGVGGGNYGYTF | TGCAGCGTCGGATGGGGGGTTGGGGGGGGAAACTATGGCTACACCTTC
TRBJ1-6 | - | TRBV30 | - | CAWSVQGDSPLHF | TGTGCCTGGAGTGTACAAGGGGACTCACCCCTCCATTTT
TRBJ1-1 | - | TRBV4-1 | - | CASSLRAGPQGSTEAFF | TGCGCCAGCAGCCTTCGAGCCGGCCCCCAGGGGAGCACTGAAGCTTTCTTT
TRBJ1-1 | TRBD1 | TRBV6-5 | - | CASSYSPGGSTEAFF | TGTGCCAGCAGTTACTCGCCAGGGGGTAGCACTGAAGCTTTCTTT
TRBJ2-7 | - | TRBV7-6 | - | CASSWGRGDRVSEQYF | TGTGCCAGCAGCTGGGGCAGGGGGGACAGAGTAAGCGAGCAGTACTTC
TRBJ2-3 | - | TRBV28 | - | CASNGRTDTQYF | TGTGCCAGCAATGGGAGGACAGATACGCAGTATTTT
TRBJ2-5 | TRBD2 | TRBV13 | - | CASSLDSGFRETQYF | TGTGCCAGCAGTCTCGATAGCGGGTTTAGGGAGACCCAGTACTTC
TRBJ2-7 | TRBD1 | TRBV30 | - | CAWRDRFSYEQYF | TGTGCCTGGCGGGACAGGTTCTCCTACGAGCAGTACTTC
TRBJ1-5 | TRBD1 | TRBV7-2 | - | CASSGRTGRDQPQHF | TGTGCCAGCAGCGGACGGACAGGGCGGGACCAGCCCCAGCATTTT
TRBJ1-2 | TRBD1 | TRBV5-1 | - | CASSLTGTAYGYTF | TGCGCCAGCAGCTTGACCGGGACAGCCTATGGCTACACCTTC
TRBJ1-6 | - | TRBV21-1 | - | CASSKGVVGRQGKNSPLHF | TGTGCCAGCAGCAAAGGGGTCGTAGGCCGACAGGGAAAAAATTCACCCCTCCACTTT
TRBJ1-6 | TRBD1 | TRBV12-5 | - | CASGPPPGQGLESYNSPLHF | TGTGCTAGTGGCCCCCCCCCGGGACAGGGCCTCGAGTCCTATAATTCACCCCTCCACTTT
TRBJ1-1 | TRBD1 | TRBV5-1 | - | CASSLGDSLVAEAFF | TGCGCCAGCAGCTTGGGGGACAGTTTGGTGGCTGAAGCTTTCTTT
TRBJ1-3 | - | TRBV4-1 | - | CASSLTDILDTIYF | TGCGCCAGCAGCCTCACCGACATCCTGGACACCATATATTTT
TRBJ2-3 | - | TRBV6-5 | - | CASRSGGGNTDTQYF | TGTGCCAGCAGGTCTGGGGGCGGAAACACAGATACGCAGTATTTT
TRBJ1-2 | - | TRBV5-1 | - | CASSLDMGQGYTF | TGCGCCAGCAGCTTGGACATGGGGCAAGGCTACACCTTC
TRBJ2-5 | TRBD2 | TRBV11-3 | few | CASSSRLAGGLETQYF | TGTGCCAGCAGCTCCCGTCTAGCGGGGGGGCTGGAGACCCAGTACTTC
TRBJ2-2 | - | TRBV7-9 | - | CATTGGPWGPTGELFF | TGTGCCACCACGGGGGGCCCATGGGGCCCCACCGGGGAGCTGTTTTTT
TRBJ2-1 | - | TRBV5-6 | - | CASSHSLVGEQFF | TGTGCCAGCAGCCACAGCTTAGTAGGTGAGCAGTTCTTC
TRBJ1-3 | - | TRBV11-1 | few | CASSLVRAGADGNTIYF | TGTGCCAGCAGCTTAGTCAGAGCGGGGGCCGACGGAAACACCATATATTTT
TRBJ2-2 | TRBD1 | TRBV4-1 | - | CASSDPWDRAAGELFF | TGCGCCAGCAGCGACCCGTGGGACAGGGCGGCCGGGGAGCTGTTTTTT
TRBJ2-7 | TRBD1 | TRBV6-1 | - | CASSGTDRVNSYEQYF | TGTGCCAGCAGTGGCACGGACAGGGTGAACTCCTACGAGCAGTACTTC
TRBJ2-2 | TRBD1 | TRBV15 | - | CATSRAGTDTGELFF | TGTGCCACCAGCAGAGCCGGGACAGACACCGGGGAGCTGTTTTTT
TRBJ2-5 | TRBD1 | TRBV5-1 | - | CASSSGTGAFQETQYF | TGCGCCAGCAGCTCAGGGACAGGGGCGTTTCAAGAGACCCAGTACTTC
TRBJ1-1 | - | TRBV7-9 | - | CASSLEAGGAFF | TGTGCCAGCAGCTTAGAGGCGGGGGGAGCTTTCTTT
TRBJ1-2 | - | TRBV5-1 | - | CASRAGYGYTF | TGCGCCAGCCGGGCAGGGTATGGCTACACCTTC
TRBJ2-7 | TRBD1 | TRBV30 | few | CAWSTGEPYEQYF | TGTGCCTGGAGTACAGGGGAACCCTACGAGCAGTACTTC
TRBJ2-1 | TRBD1 | TRBV28 | - | CASSSGTGVSNEQFF | TGTGCCAGCAGTTCCGGGACAGGAGTATCTAATGAGCAGTTCTTC
TRBJ2-7 | TRBD1 | TRBV10-3 | - | CAISAGQGPHEQYF | TGTGCCATCAGTGCCGGACAGGGTCCCCACGAGCAGTACTTC
TRBJ1-5 | TRBD1 | TRBV4-2 | - | CASSHSWQGAVQPQHF | TGTGCCAGCAGCCATAGTTGGCAGGGGGCTGTTCAGCCCCAGCATTTT
TRBJ2-3 | TRBD1 | TRBV28 | - | CASSPRDSPTDTQYF | TGTGCCAGCAGTCCACGGGACAGCCCCACAGATACGCAGTATTTT
TRBJ1-5 | TRBD1 | TRBV5-1 | - | CASSLQGTQPQHF | TGCGCCAGCAGCCTACAGGGGACTCAGCCCCAGCATTTT
TRBJ2-2 | - | TRBV21-1 | few | CASSKSLDRPNTGELFF | TGTGCCAGCAGCAAATCTTTGGACAGACCGAACACCGGGGAGCTGTTTTTT
TRBJ2-1 | TRBD2 | TRBV28 | - | CASSFLGLAGDNEQFF | TGTGCCAGCAGTTTTCTCGGACTAGCGGGTGACAATGAGCAGTTCTTC
TRBJ2-7 | - | TRBV19 | - | CASSTQNSPAYEQYF | TGTGCCAGTAGTACCCAGAACAGTCCCGCCTACGAGCAGTACTTC
TRBJ2-1 | - | TRBV7-3 | - | CASSFGESSYNEQFF | TGTGCCAGCAGCTTTGGGGAGAGCTCCTACAATGAGCAGTTCTTC
TRBJ2-3 | - | TRBV9 | - | CASSPLDRDTQYF | TGTGCCAGCAGCCCCTTGGACAGAGATACGCAGTATTTT
TRBJ1-3 | - | TRBV30 | - | CAWSGANTIYF | TGTGCCTGGAGTGGGGCAAACACCATATATTTT
TRBJ1-6 | TRBD1 | TRBV2 | few | CASSLRQGGTPGSPLHF | TGTGCCAGCAGTTTGAGACAGGGTGGTACCCCGGGTTCACCCCTCCACTTT
TRBJ1-6 | TRBD1 | TRBV5-8 | - | CASSLSRFRGNSPLHF | TGTGCCAGCAGCCTCTCGCGCTTCAGGGGGAATTCACCCCTCCACTTT
TRBJ2-7 | - | TRBV7-9 | - | CASRRGQYEQYF | TGTGCCAGCAGACGGGGACAATACGAGCAGTACTTC
TRBJ1-2 | TRBD1 | TRBV28 | - | CASSLYRDRIYGYTF | TGTGCCAGCAGTTTATACCGGGACAGAATCTATGGCTACACCTTC
TRBJ2-5 | - | TRBV4-2 | few | CASSHTGTDQETQYF | TGTGCCAGCAGCCATACAGGGACCGATCAAGAGACCCAGTACTTC
TRBJ2-5 | - | TRBV27 | - | CAAGQKKTQYF | TGTGCCGCGGGGCAGAAAAAGACCCAGTACTTC
TRBJ2-3 | TRBD2 | TRBV7-3 | - | CASRRGGGGTDTQYF | TGTGCCAGCCGCAGGGGCGGGGGGGGCACAGATACGCAGTATTTT
TRBJ1-5 | TRBD1 | TRBV18 | - | CATKGRGNQPQHF | TGTGCCACCAAGGGCAGGGGGAATCAGCCCCAGCATTTT
TRBJ2-7 | TRBD1 | TRBV5-1 | - | CASSISDRGRVDYEQYF | TGCGCCAGCAGCATATCCGACAGGGGGCGCGTCGACTACGAGCAGTACTTC
TRBJ2-7 | - | TRBV5-4 | - | CASSASAGPSYEQYF | TGTGCCAGCAGCGCGAGCGCGGGGCCCTCCTACGAGCAGTACTTC
TRBJ2-7 | TRBD1 | TRBV10-3 | - | CAISAGTVPYEQYF | TGTGCCATCAGTGCCGGGACAGTTCCTTACGAGCAGTACTTC